This T cell receptor (beta chain) was identified in a study of human T cells and chemical hapten exposure (dated by TCRdb to about 2021). With respect to the entire study: For sensitization, 2% DPC in acetone was applied to a 2 cm by 2 cm area of upper inner arm skin. Patients additionally received weekly therapeutic DPC doses to the scalp throughout the roughly 26-week study period. Patch testing was performed on the upper back with Finn chambers containing 0.01% DPC, and the patch tests were scored after 6 days according to International Contact Dermatitis Research Group standards. The patient cohort, mostly female, included alopecia areata with under or over 50% scalp involvement, alopecia totalis and alopecia universalis. Libraries were combined into a pool for sequencing, and differences in TCR yield between samples came mainly from small differences in library volumes within the pool. In alopecia patients, the study followed how the peripheral blood TCR repertoire changed in vivo over primary and secondary sensitization to diphenylcyclopropenone (DPC), a hapten. Blood samples were taken from patients before sensitization (week 0) and at 2, 6 and about 24 weeks after DPC sensitization. Approximately 28 alopecia patients gave blood for TCR sequencing at one to four time points (pre-sensitization, 2, 6 and 24 weeks). Each blood RNA sample was used to sequence both TCR alpha and TCR beta chains. General findings and caveats noted by the study authors: Repeated subsampling changed both the strength of the expansion versus patch-test correlation and the threshold at which that correlation became significant. The number of TCRs above 1 in 1000 frequency did not change with DPC sensitization; there was no evidence of global repertoire structure alterations. Patch test score was positively correlated with the number of PT1 expanded TCRs, with significance at thresholds 8, 16 and 32 but not at 4. All patients had alopecia, a presumed autoimmune disease, so their immune response might differ from that of healthy individuals. Compared with pre-sensitization or healthy control sets, expanded TCRs formed significantly more large CDR3 similarity clusters, which is consistent with antigen-driven responses.

To prepare the library, RACE was applied. Sequenced using a NextSeq 500. During library preparation, unique molecular identifiers were attached to individual cDNA molecules so that TCRs could be counted quantitatively and reproducibly. Under the source paper's analysis protocol: Samples had a median of 95,638 TCRs, with a range from roughly 20,000 to 700,000. The Decombinator software suite was used to annotate the V, J and CDR3 of the TCR reads. Every sample was subsampled to the same number of TCRs (28,000) for the PS versus PT1 abundance plots. Expanded TCRs were defined as absent before sensitization and observed at least eight times at the 2-week time point. TCRdb reprocessing: public reads trimmed at Q25 with fastp, clones called with MiXCR, in-frame beta chains kept. Rows are unified per CDR3 protein, each entry keeping the most common DNA and genes. The V and J calls, along with clone size, are taken from TCRdb and not from the paper's own processing. Counted in this sample were some 49,000 distinct CDR3 sequences; approximately 9.6% of them appeared once. The ten largest make up around a tenth of the sample.

The intended sense of this specimen's time point label: pre-sensitization, week 0. What this sample's treatment or condition label stands for: therapeutic diphenylcyclopropenone sensitization with weekly scalp DPC. Unfractionated whole blood was collected in Tempus Blood RNA tubes, and total RNA was extracted from that blood. Blood at each patch-test visit was drawn before the patch test was applied. Patients were considered eligible if aged 18 to 70, diagnosed with alopecia and deemed suitable for DPC therapy, and patients were excluded if pregnant. Details on this clonotype: No antigen is known for it. No much larger clone is present one base from it, and per-base qualities are unavailable.

The sequencing here drew on whole blood, taken in connection with sensitization to the hapten diphenylcyclopropenone (DPC). The origin of this receptor is a woman aged 25 to 39 with alopecia areata. Some clones in this sample may be carry-over from other donors' samples.

The nucleotide sequence is given as TGTGCCAGCAGTTTGATCGGGCCCTGCGAACCCCTCCACTTT. Its amino acids are CASSLIGPCEPLHF. This sequence uses TRBV28 and TRBJ1-6, with no confidently assigned D gene. CDR1 is given as MDHEN and CDR2 as SYDVKM, both from the germline V gene. V loses 3 bases, J loses 12 bases, and the germline ends lie 15 bases apart. The CDR3 covers 14 residues, taking in both the cysteine and the phenylalanine. Just CDR3 DNA is preserved here, 42 bases in frame from base 1.